This TCR beta chain comes out of a study of shared clonotypes between healthy human individuals. Negatively enriched CD4+ T cells were divided by CD45RA into naive and memory. In regard to this clone: Its cognate antigen is unknown.

The CDR3 totals 13 residues. CDR1 is SGHDT and CDR2 is YYEEEE in the germline V gene. V was pared by 3 bases and J by 5 bases, with 1 base of the junction left unmatched. Investigators spread the genomic DNA of each subset evenly over several immunoSEQ plates. On sorted subsets, replicate PCRs used about 0.2 ug DNA, or roughly 30,000 T cell genomes. Repertoires were generated with immunoSEQ multiplex PCR, while TCRdb's copy carries only in-frame clones and drops some. This sample has over 1.5 million clones; 95% to 99% occur once, and the top ten carry approximately 0.45%. Study outcomes and limitations: Generation probabilities were higher for clonotypes shared across all four sorted-subset donors than for unshared ones.

This TCR was sampled from a man aged 30 to 45 in good health. The sample taken for sequencing was naive CD4+ T cells sorted from blood. Regarding subset: CD45RA+ positively selected. V is TRBV5-6 and J is TRBJ2-1; 8 nucleotides match TRBD1. The CDR3 coding sequence is TGTGCCAGCAGCTGGGACAGGAACAATGAGCAGTTCTTC. This encodes CASSWDRNNEQFF.